The 28 T cell receptor beta chains reported below all come from one sample, sequenced in a study of T cells in Graves' hyperthyroidism and ophthalmopathy. RNA transcripts gave rise to amplified TCR beta CDR3 regions. The TCR CDR3 was amplified in a first-round RT-PCR using the HTBI primer set. TCRdb used MiXCR to reprocess the multiplex PCR reads, holding one entry per CDR3 protein. The sample yields 650,000 to 750,000 distinct CDR3 sequences, less than 15% seen once. Input material: blood. All receptors come from a woman between 18 and 29 years old with Graves' hyperthyroidism.

Many counts were recorded for this clonotype. CDR3 sequence (DNA): TGTGCCAGCAGCCTACGGGACAGGCCCACTGAAGCTTTCTTT. Translation gives CASSLRDRPTEAFF. The chain uses TRBV3-1 and TRBJ1-1, with 8 bases identical to TRBD1. V dropped 4 bases and J dropped 4; count of bases not matched to a gene: 5. CDR3 length: 14 residues. Germline loops: CDR1 LGHDT, CDR2 YNNKEL (reference sequence).

This clonotype has just a few counts. The chain recombines TRBV29-1 with TRBJ1-4; D is uncertain. Trimming shortened V by 4 bases and J by 5 bases, and 8 bases separated the two germline ends. From germline, CDR1 is SQVTM and CDR2 ANQGSEA. This CDR3 spans 12 amino acids. CDR3 residues: CSVAGLNEKLFF. The CDR3 DNA is TGCAGCGTTGCGGGGTTGAATGAAAAACTGTTTTTT.

This clonotype was counted ten times or more. V is TRBV5-5 and J is TRBJ2-1; D might be TRBD2 (5 bases). Trimming removed 3 bases from V and 4 bases from J, with 20 bases in between. Germline CDR1 reads SGHKS; CDR2 reads YYEKEE (reference sequence). This CDR3 is 17 amino acids long. CDR3 in DNA: TGTGCCAGCAGCTCCTACCCCCGGTGGGAGCGGTACAATGAGCAGTTCTTC. This translates into CASSSYPRWERYNEQFF.

This clonotype was found many times. J is TRBJ1-1 and V is TRBV28; D may be TRBD1 (5 bases). With 4 bases removed from V and 2 bases from J, the gap between germline ends came to 14 bases. This CDR3 contains 15 residues. Germline CDR1 and CDR2: MDHEN and SYDVKM. The CDR3 sequence: CASSSRPQGNTEAFF. CDR3 sequence (DNA): TGTGCCAGCAGTTCACGCCCCCAGGGCAACACTGAAGCTTTCTTT.

Comment on this clonotype: A much larger clone is a single base away; this may be a read error. The genes are TRBV30 and TRBJ2-6; D uncertain. Germline CDR1 is GTSNPN and CDR2 is SVGIG (reference sequence). The CDR3 is 14 residues long. V was shortened by 4 bases and J by 0 bases, with 7 bases between the two germline ends. The CDR3 region is CAWNRISGANVLTF. CDR3 nucleotide sequence: TGTGCCTGGAATCGGATCTCTGGGGCCAACGTCCTGACTTTC.

The V gene is TRBV25-1, the J gene TRBJ1-5; the match to TRBD1 covers 7 bases. With V trimmed by 6 bases and J by 8 bases, 10 bases remained unmatched. Germline-derived CDR1 and CDR2 are MGHDK and SYGVNS. The CDR3 sequence is 14 residues long. CDR3 protein: CASRATGSGKPQHF. In DNA form, the CDR3 reads TGTGCCAGCAGGGCGACAGGGTCGGGTAAGCCCCAGCATTTT.

This chain uses TRBV7-6 with TRBJ1-1; maybe TRBD1 (5 bases). The CDR3 is made up of 16 amino acids. V gave up 0 bases and J gave up 0 bases, with 11 bases separating them. Germline lookup yields CDR1 SGHVS and CDR2 FNYEAQ. Here the CDR3 DNA reads TGTGCCAGCAGCTTAGCGTCGACAGTCATGAACACTGAAGCTTTCTTT. It yields the protein CASSLASTVMNTEAFF.

The chain is built from TRBV5-1 and TRBJ1-6; possible D gene TRBD1, 6 bases. This CDR3 has 15 residues. Trimming cost V 0 bases and J 7 bases, with 11 bases left between them. The V gene's germline CDR1 is SGHRS and CDR2 YFSETQ. The CDR3 region is CASSLEGGPNSPLHF. The DNA for the CDR3 is TGCGCCAGCAGCTTGGAAGGGGGTCCGAATTCACCCCTCCACTTT.

The rearrangement joins TRBV2 to TRBJ1-5, with D possibly matching TRBD1 (6 bases). Between the trimmed V and J ends, which lost 1 base and 6 bases, there was a span of 10 bases. Germline V lookup: CDR1 SNHLY, CDR2 FYNNEI. The CDR3 runs to 14 residues. This chain's CDR3 is CASSEVRGSQPQHF. CDR3 nucleotide sequence: TGTGCCAGCAGTGAAGTCAGGGGCAGTCAGCCCCAGCATTTT.

In its sample, this clonotype was seen a few times. The chain combines TRBV24-1 with TRBJ2-7, with D perhaps TRBD1 (7 bases). Trimming pared 3 bases from V and 5 bases from J, leaving 19 bases between. In germline, CDR1 is KGHDR, CDR2 SFDVKD. This CDR3 spans 16 amino acids. The CDR3 here is CATSDPATDRRDEQYF. In nucleotides, the CDR3 is TGTGCCACCAGTGATCCTGCTACGGACAGGAGGGACGAGCAGTACTTC.

This sequence joins TRBV5-1 and TRBJ2-7; the D gene is possibly TRBD1 (7 bases). Trimming took off 0 bases at V and 1 base at J, with 11 bases between the two ends. Per the germline V gene, CDR1 is SGHRS and CDR2 is YFSETQ. The CDR3 totals 15 residues. The CDR3 reads CASSLEQGRSYEQYF. The CDR3 DNA reads TGCGCCAGCAGCTTGGAACAGGGGAGGTCCTACGAGCAGTACTTC.

This clonotype came up once. This may come from a read error, since a much larger clone is one base off. This chain uses TRBV24-1 with TRBJ2-1; D may correspond to TRBD1 or TRBD2 (5 bases each). The better agreement between TRBJ2-7 and the DNA end casts doubt on the J call. CDR1 and CDR2 (germline): KGHDR, SFDVKD. The CDR3 consists of 15 residues. The CDR3 here is CATSGGQGDYNEQYF. For the CDR3, the DNA is TGTGCCACCAGTGGAGGCCAGGGAGACTACAATGAGCAGTACTTC.

There are a few counts of this clonotype. This rearrangement joins TRBV6-1 to TRBJ2-3; D not resolved. The CDR3 has 12 amino acids. Germline V gives CDR1 MNHNS, CDR2 SASEGT. The V end lost 10 bases, the J end lost 2 bases, and 10 bases lay between the germline ends. The CDR3 sequence: CATKKDTDTQYF. The DNA for the CDR3 is TGTGCCACCAAAAAAGACACAGATACGCAGTATTTT.

V is TRBV6-2 or TRBV6-3 and J is TRBJ2-7; no firm D call. This CDR3 comprises 15 residues. Germline CDR1 is MNHEY and CDR2 is SVGEGT. The V and J ends lost 2 bases and 0 bases respectively, with 11 bases between them. The CDR3 DNA reads as TGTGCCAGCAGTTACCCTTCGAGATCCTCCTACGAGCAGTACTTC. Its protein is CASSYPSRSSYEQYF.

This clonotype was counted between two and nine times. J is TRBJ1-1 and V is TRBV5-1; 11 nucleotides line up with TRBD1. CDR1 and CDR2 (germline): SGHRS, YFSETQ. The CDR3 has 16 amino acids. V lost 0 bases, J lost 5 bases, and 6 bases stayed unmatched. CDR3 in DNA: TGCGCCAGCAGCTTGGCCTCTGGGACAGGGGGAACTGAAGCTTTCTTT. Amino acid sequence: CASSLASGTGGTEAFF.

This clonotype was picked up a small number of times. V usage is TRBV29-1 and J usage is TRBJ2-7; 9 bases map to TRBD2. The CDR3 consists of 13 residues. Germline V gene lookup returns CDR1 SQVTM and CDR2 ANQGSEA. V dropped 6 bases and J dropped 5; count of bases not matched to a gene: 8. CDR3 region: CSVRGGLADEQYF. The CDR3, as DNA: TGCAGCGTCCGAGGGGGACTAGCCGACGAGCAGTACTTC.

The chain couples TRBV19 to TRBJ2-3; 9 bases agree with TRBD1. Trimming at V came to 4 bases and at J to 0 bases, leaving 5 bases not matched to a gene. This CDR3 is 16 amino acids long. CDR1 is LNHDA and CDR2 is SQIVND in the germline V gene (reference sequence). CDR3: CASSTTGGGSTDTQYF. In DNA, the CDR3 is TGTGCCAGTAGTACAACAGGGGGCGGCAGCACAGATACGCAGTATTTT.

This rearrangement joins TRBV12-3 or TRBV12-4 to TRBJ2-5; 12 nucleotides align to TRBD1. The length of the CDR3 is 14 residues. J lost 11 bases, V lost 8 bases, and 12 bases had no gene match. The DNA of the CDR3 is TGTGCCAGCGCAGCGGGACAGGGGGCGGAAATACAGTACTTC. It is translated as CASAAGQGAEIQYF.

The chain couples TRBV7-9 to TRBJ1-1; D is ambiguous. CDR1 and CDR2 from the germline V gene are SEHNR and FQNEAQ (reference sequence). V was pared by 5 bases and J by 1 base, with 14 bases between. The CDR3 runs to 15 residues. In nucleotides, the CDR3 is TGTGCCAGCAGCGTCCTCCTTCACAAGAACACTGAAGCTTTCTTT. As protein: CASSVLLHKNTEAFF. Drawing the rest from reference TRBV7-9 and TRBJ1-1, the complete variable domain is DTGVSQNPRHKITKRGQNVTFRCDPISEHNRLYWYRQTLGQGPEFLTYFQNEAQLEKSRLLSDRFSAERPKGSFSTLEIQRTEQGDSAMYLCASSVLLHKNTEAFFGQGTRLTVV.

This clonotype has only a few counts. V is TRBV20-1 and J is TRBJ1-1; tentatively, D is TRBD1 (5 bases). The germline V gene encodes CDR1 DFQATT and CDR2 SNEGSKA (reference sequence). The V end was cut by 1 base, the J end by 0 bases, with 15 bases between. The CDR3 extends over 16 amino acids. DNA for the CDR3: TGCAGTGCTAGAGTGTCAGGGAAGGAAATGAACACTGAAGCTTTCTTT. Amino acid sequence: CSARVSGKEMNTEAFF.

This clonotype was counted ten times or more. This chain joins TRBV6-4 and TRBJ2-2; 9 bases fit TRBD1. The CDR3 has 14 amino acids. V trimming: 6 bases; J trimming: 7 bases; junction bases outside the gene matches: 6. Germline CDR1 and CDR2: MRHNA and SNTAGT. The CDR3 loop is CASSAGTGHGELFF. The DNA of the CDR3 is TGTGCCAGCAGCGCCGGGACAGGGCACGGGGAGCTGTTTTTT.

This clonotype was counted a few times. Relative to the germline gene, one junction end is altered; a read error may explain this. The chain uses TRBV5-1 and TRBJ2-1; D unclear. Looked up from germline, CDR1 is SGHRS and CDR2 is YFSETQ. This CDR3 has 11 residues. CDR3 loop: CASSSSDEQSF. In nucleotides, the CDR3 is TGCGCCAGCAGCTCCAGTGATGAGCAGTCCTTC.

This clonotype was detected many times. The chain employs TRBV18 and TRBJ1-6; unclear D gene. Germline assignment: CDR1 KGHSH and CDR2 LQKENI. V was cut by 3 bases and J by 8 bases, with 11 bases left in between. The CDR3 is made up of 14 amino acids. The CDR3 is CASSPIEGDSPLHF. CDR3 sequence (DNA): TGTGCCAGCTCACCCATCGAGGGAGATTCACCCCTCCACTTT.

The V call is TRBV20-1, the J call TRBJ2-3, with TRBD2 identical over 9 bases. CDR3 length: 15 amino acids. Germline CDR1 and CDR2: DFQATT and SNEGSKA (reference sequence). With V trimmed by 3 bases and J by 6 bases, 10 bases remained unmatched. The CDR3 region is CSASAILAGRDTQYF. The DNA of the CDR3 is TGCAGTGCTAGCGCAATCCTAGCGGGACGGGATACGCAGTATTTT.

The chain uses TRBV6-1 and TRBJ1-5; 7 nucleotides align to TRBD1. Germline V gene sequence: CDR1 MNHNS, CDR2 SASEGT. The CDR3 length is 15 residues. Trimming at V came to 6 bases and at J to 2 bases, leaving 7 bases not matched to a gene. CDR3 protein: CASRSDRVGNQPQHF. For the CDR3, the DNA is TGTGCCAGCAGGTCAGACAGGGTTGGCAATCAGCCCCAGCATTTT.

This clonotype was seen only a few times. The genes are TRBV6-2 or TRBV6-3 and TRBJ2-7, with 9 positions matching TRBD2. Losses at the gene ends were 2 bases for V and 4 bases for J; bases not matched to a gene: 9. Germline V gene sequence: CDR1 MNHEY, CDR2 SVGEGT. The CDR3 is 16 amino acids. In DNA, the CDR3 is TGTGCCAGCAGTTACGGGCCGACTAGCGGTTCATACGAGCAGTACTTC. Translation: CASSYGPTSGSYEQYF.

The chain couples TRBV7-2 to TRBJ2-3; possibly TRBD2 for D (5 bases). Trimming stripped 5 bases from V and 6 bases from J, with 21 bases between. The CDR3 sequence is 16 residues long. Germline V lookup: CDR1 SGHTA, CDR2 FQGNSA. The CDR3 spells CASSPAGSLTLDTQYF. Here the CDR3 DNA reads TGTGCCAGCAGCCCGGCGGGCAGCCTAACCTTGGATACGCAGTATTTT. The full variable domain, in which reference TRBV7-2 and TRBJ2-3 provide the parts outside the CDR3, is GAGVSQSPSNKVTEKGKDVELRCDPISGHTALYWYRQSLGQGLEFLIYFQGNSAPDKSGLPSDRFSAERTGGSVSTLTIQRTQQEDSAVYLCASSPAGSLTLDTQYFGPGTRLTVL.

V usage is TRBV20-1 and J usage is TRBJ2-2; the match to TRBD2 covers 8 bases. Per germline, CDR1 DFQATT and CDR2 SNEGSKA (reference sequence). This CDR3 region has 12 residues. V shed 5 bases and J 6 bases; nucleotides not matched to a gene: 2. CDR3 nucleotide sequence: TGCAGTGCTCGGGAGGGACCCGGGGAGCTGTTTTTT. This sequence encodes CSAREGPGELFF.